This TCR beta chain was obtained from a study of blood T cell repertoires in COVID-19 (TCRdb year 2020). For the study in its entirety: Samples covering the acute and convalescent phases of COVID-19 were provided by collaborators in the United States, Italy and Spain. Deeply sampled blood TCRbeta repertoires from subjects exposed to, actively infected with, or recovered from COVID-19 were included in the dataset. A de-identified subject ID, COVID-19 status, age in years and sex were almost always included in the sample metadata. The repertoires were released in a freely available public database meant as a resource for research on the immune response to SARS-CoV-2. The material from the prospective study consisted of cDNA or gDNA derived from T cells, B-cell-depleted T cells, or PBMCs. Samples came from the ongoing ImmuneRACE study (first 160 participants) plus 1,254 subjects from 6 global collaborators. Where available, HLA class I and class II types were obtained from metadata supplied by the sample provider rather than from assay-based typing. What the research found in general, with its limitations: Clinical and demographic metadata were provided uncurated, with the amount varying by source and participant.

About this clone itself: Its antigen has not been determined. No clone much larger than this one lies a single base away; base qualities are absent.

The immunoSEQ Assay, a bias-controlled multiplex PCR, was used to amplify TCRbeta CDR3 regions from genomic DNA. The authors' pipeline ran thus. The number of nucleated cells in each sample was estimated from the amplification of reference gene primers within the assay. To quantify the absolute abundance of each unique TCRbeta CDR3 rearrangement, sequence reads were collapsed and filtered. Productive Simpson clonality was computed per sample as the square root of Simpson's diversity index over productive rearrangements. Entries here come from immuneACCESS through TCRdb and include only in-frame sequences with V and J called. Some clones fail to appear in such tables; in the studies checked, an unresolved V gene covers under half of the shortfall, and the cause of the remainder is unknown. The V and J calls and clone size are taken from that table; D and trimming were inferred from the DNA. The sample table shows about 150,000 clones, and 75% to 85% are seen once. 5% of the sample belongs to the ten largest clones.

Each collaborating institution followed its own protocols to collect whole blood in K2EDTA tubes. For TCRbeta analysis, collaborators shipped samples in one of three forms: frozen whole blood, isolated PBMCs, or DNA extracted from either of those sample types. V and J are truncated by 3 bases and 7 bases respectively, leaving an intervening sequence of 12 bases. The CDR3 starts with the cysteine, ends with the phenylalanine, and has 13 residues. Of the read, only the CDR3 DNA is kept; its 39 bases are in frame from base 1. CDR1 and CDR2, per the germline V gene, are SGHTA and FQGNSA. The sequence joins TRBV7-2 to TRBJ1-1, with a weak D call of TRBD1 (6 bases match). Sequenced input: peripheral blood. This receptor was identified in a woman aged 50 to 60 with acute or convalescent COVID-19. The base sequence is TGTGCCAGCAGCTTGGCCCCGGACAGTGAAGCTTTCTTT. This translates into CASSLAPDSEAFF. The reference TRBV7-2 and TRBJ1-1 proteins fill in what lies around the CDR3, so the full variable domain reads GAGVSQSPSNKVTEKGKDVELRCDPISGHTALYWYRQSLGQGLEFLIYFQGNSAPDKSGLPSDRFSAERTGGSVSTLTIQRTQQEDSAVYLCASSLAPDSEAFFGQGTRLTVV.